The entry below gives a single T cell receptor beta chain sequence along with its context. No cognate antigen has been identified for it. No base qualities exist here, and no much larger clone lies one base off it. Sequences MDHEN (CDR1) and SYDVKM (CDR2) are obtained from the germline V gene. From V the trimming removes 4 bases and from J it removes 6 bases, while the gene matches leave 7 bases of the junction unaccounted for. Spanning cysteine to phenylalanine, the CDR3 consists of 15 amino acids. Only CDR3 DNA remains: 45 bases, in frame from the first base. The sample is drawn from a study of blood T cell repertoires in COVID-19 (TCRdb year 2020). Some background on the complete study: Samples from collaborators originated in the United States, Italy and Spain and spanned both the acute and convalescent phases of COVID-19. The prospective study material was composed of cDNA or gDNA derived from T cells, B-cell-depleted T cells, or PBMCs. Subjects who had been exposed to COVID-19, were actively infected with it, or had recovered from it provided the deeply sampled blood TCRbeta repertoires that made up the dataset. The repertoires were released in a freely available public database intended as a resource for research on the immune response to SARS-CoV-2. Samples were obtained from the ongoing ImmuneRACE study (first 160 participants) and from 1,254 subjects provided by 6 global collaborators. Nearly every sample came with metadata listing a de-identified subject ID, COVID-19 status, age in years and sex. Where available, HLA class I and class II types were taken from metadata supplied by the sample provider and were not determined by assay-based typing.

The full study reports these points: The amount of clinical and demographic metadata varied by source and participant and was provided uncurated.

TCRbeta CDR3 regions were amplified from genomic DNA using the immunoSEQ Assay, a bias-controlled multiplex PCR. Concerning the study's data processing: Within the assay, amplification of reference gene primers was used to estimate how many nucleated cells each sample contained. To quantify the absolute abundance of each unique TCRbeta CDR3 rearrangement, sequence reads were collapsed and filtered. For each sample, productive Simpson clonality was calculated as the square root of Simpson's diversity index over productive rearrangements. What TCRdb holds here is the immuneACCESS table cut down to in-frame rearrangements. Part of the clones is not present; checked against another copy, under half of the missing clones reflect an unresolved V gene, and the others are unexplained. V and J calls and clone size are given by that table; D and trimming were obtained from the DNA. The sample data list roughly 210,000 clones, and 84% of these were observed just once. The top ten clones comprise over 9.5% of the sample.

At one collaborating source in Seattle, patients were enrolled during active infection and were followed longitudinally through the course of disease. Collaborating institutions collected whole blood in K2EDTA tubes following their own protocols. Collaborator samples were shipped for TCRbeta analysis as frozen whole blood, isolated PBMCs, or DNA extracted from either sample type. Sample: peripheral blood. The rearrangement combines TRBV28 with TRBJ2-3; 10 of the junction bases match TRBD2. This receptor was obtained from a woman older than 75 with COVID-19, enrolled during active disease. The DNA sequence is given as TGTGCCAGCAGTTCCAGCGGGGGGGCCAGTGATACGCAGTATTTT. Its protein is CASSSSGGASDTQYF.